This T cell receptor beta chain appears in the sequencing data of a study of T cell responses to AZD1222 COVID-19 vaccine. Findings and caveats of the study: The study reported that nearly half of spike-specific TCRs target unmutated variant regions. Possibly, clonal diversity was underestimated; donors were largely white British and included more females. Seropositivity was recorded at baseline in only a handful of AZD1222 recipients.

The CDR3 runs 16 residues. Germline-derived CDR1 and CDR2 are LGHNA and YSLEER. The V and J ends lost 4 bases and 3 bases respectively, with 15 bases between them. Concerning this clone itself: Its specificity is unknown.

Sequencing used immunoSEQ multiplex PCR; TCRdb keeps in-frame clones, though not all of them. The table lists 100,000 to 130,000 clones, about 85% of them singletons. The input for sequencing was peripheral blood, taken on day 0 of AZD1222 vaccination. J is TRBJ2-2 and V is TRBV4-3, with D unclear. The receptor comes from an adult in good health. The CDR3 loop reads CASSLVSFRDTGELFF. The CDR3 region has the DNA TGCGCCAGCAGCCTTGTTTCATTCCGGGACACCGGGGAGCTGTTTTTT.